The rows below give T cell receptor beta chains drawn from one sample of a study of early T cells in non-severe SARS-CoV-2 infection. TCRdb used MiXCR to reprocess the 5' RACE reads, holding one entry per CDR3 protein. This sample has about 25,000 distinct CDR3 sequences; about 4.5% occur once, and the top ten carry 10%. The specimen was whole blood. These receptors all stem from an adult who was a healthcare worker with PCR-confirmed SARS-CoV-2 infection or an uninfected control (not recorded which). Both conserved end residues are part of each CDR3. The order of the fields is D gene, V gene, J gene, clone size, CDR3 protein, CDR3 DNA. The D gene is left open where the match is weak. The size field reads once, few, many or a size class.

>-|TRBV29-1|TRBJ1-2|many
CSVEEAAGWNGYTF
TGCAGCGTTGAAGAAGCCGCAGGGTGGAATGGCTACACCTTC
>-|TRBV5-4|TRBJ2-7|many
CASSLTPSYEQYF
TGTGCCAGCAGCCTGACACCTTCCTACGAGCAGTACTTC
>-|TRBV28|TRBJ2-4|many
CASTEGGPRQYF
TGTGCCAGCACCGAGGGGGGCCCACGTCAGTACTTC
>-|TRBV29-1|TRBJ2-7|many
CSVELPESSYEQYF
TGCAGCGTTGAGTTGCCAGAGTCGTCCTACGAGCAGTACTTC
>TRBD2|TRBV20-1|TRBJ2-1|few
CSASSGTSGSHEQFF
TGCAGTGCTTCCTCCGGGACTAGCGGGAGTCATGAGCAGTTCTTC
>-|TRBV29-1|TRBJ2-7|many
CSVTSYEQYF
TGCAGCGTAACGTCCTACGAGCAGTACTTC
>-|TRBV28|TRBJ2-3|many
CASSSPYLLSSTDTQYF
TGTGCCAGCAGTTCCCCCTACCTCCTATCTAGCACAGATACGCAGTATTTT
>-|TRBV14|TRBJ1-5|many
CASSRIVLGNQPQHF
TGTGCCAGCAGCCGAATCGTTTTGGGCAATCAGCCCCAGCATTTT
>-|TRBV13|TRBJ2-7|many
CASSSPGVAEQYF
TGTGCCAGCAGCTCCCCGGGGGTAGCCGAGCAGTACTTC
>TRBD2|TRBV5-1|TRBJ2-4|few
CASSLHPRTSGRSIQYF
TGCGCCAGCAGCTTACACCCTAGGACTAGCGGGAGAAGTATTCAGTACTTC